This entry lists 21 T cell receptor beta chains sequenced from one sample in a study of blood T cell repertoires in COVID-19. Here immunoSEQ multiplex PCR was the method, and the copy in TCRdb shows in-frame clones only, minus some. The sample holds about 110,000 clones, around 83% seen once. The sequencing input was peripheral blood. Receptors originate from a woman of 80 years or more with active or convalescent COVID-19.

The chain combines TRBV14 with TRBJ1-2; tentatively, D is TRBD1 (5 bases). The germline CDR1 and CDR2 sequences are SGHDN and FVKESK. V was shortened by 0 bases and J by 4 bases, with 12 bases between the two germline ends. The CDR3 extends over 15 amino acids. The CDR3 region is CASSQDPGVFYGYTF. CDR3 nucleotide sequence: TGTGCCAGCAGCCAAGATCCGGGGGTCTTCTATGGCTACACCTTC.

The V and J genes are TRBV28 and TRBJ2-3; TRBD2 aligns across 11 bases. In germline, CDR1 is MDHEN, CDR2 SYDVKM. The CDR3 loop spans 15 amino acids. After removal of 7 bases from V and 8 bases from J, the junction contained 11 bases not matched to a gene. CDR3 DNA: TGTGCCAGCACTGAACCGGGACTAGCGGATCGTACGCAGTATTTT. It translates to CASTEPGLADRTQYF.

The genes are TRBV7-9 and TRBJ2-5; 7 bases are shared with TRBD1. The CDR3 extends over 13 amino acids. V lost 4 bases, J lost 3 bases, and 2 bases stayed unmatched. Germline V CDR1 and CDR2: SEHNR, FQNEAQ (reference sequence). CDR3 in DNA: TGTGCCAGCAGCTCACAGGGGAAAGAGACCCAGTACTTC. This translates into CASSSQGKETQYF.

J is TRBJ2-4 and V is TRBV3-1 (or the pseudogene TRBV3-2); D is possibly TRBD2 (6 bases). CDR1 LGHDT and CDR2 YNNKEL come from the germline V gene (reference sequence). The CDR3 extends over 15 amino acids. V lost 0 bases and J lost 6, with 12 bases in between. CDR3 loop: CASSQDKLARNIQYF. The CDR3 nucleotides are TGTGCCAGCAGCCAAGATAAACTAGCAAGAAACATTCAGTACTTC.

The chain combines TRBV30 with TRBJ1-1; 8 nucleotides line up with TRBD1. This CDR3 spans 14 amino acids. Trimming took 4 bases from V and 4 from J; bases not matched to a gene: 8. Germline V gives CDR1 GTSNPN, CDR2 SVGIG (reference sequence). The CDR3 loop is CAWTRTGLGTEAFF. DNA for the CDR3: TGTGCCTGGACCAGGACAGGGTTGGGCACTGAAGCTTTCTTT.

This sequence joins TRBV11-2 and TRBJ1-4; D is undetermined. Trimming pared 5 bases from V and 6 bases from J, leaving 16 bases between. Looked up from germline, CDR1 is SGHAT and CDR2 is FQNNGV. The CDR3 is made up of 15 amino acids. The DNA of the CDR3 is TGTGCCAGCAGCGAAACACCCGGAGGCTATGAAAAACTGTTTTTT. It encodes CASSETPGGYEKLFF.

The chain links TRBV4-1 to TRBJ1-1, with 7 bases lining up with TRBD1. From germline, CDR1 is MGHRA and CDR2 YSYEKL. Germline trimming cut 4 bases from V and 0 bases from J; bases unmatched to any gene: 5. CDR3 length: 15 residues. CDR3 coding DNA: TGCGCCAGCAGCCGTTCGACAGGGATGAACACTGAAGCTTTCTTT. Amino acid sequence: CASSRSTGMNTEAFF.

Only a few counts were recorded for this clone. V gene TRBV27 combines with J gene TRBJ2-2; 7 bases map to TRBD2. V gave up 5 bases and J gave up 6 bases; unmatched junction bases: 9. CDR3 size: 15 residues. In germline, CDR1 is MNHEY, CDR2 SMNVEV (reference sequence). The chain's CDR3 is CASSVGLDGPGELFF. CDR3 in DNA: TGTGCCAGCAGTGTCGGACTAGACGGTCCCGGGGAGCTGTTTTTT.

V is TRBV18 and J is TRBJ2-4; TRBD1 is a possible D gene (5 bases). V was trimmed by 3 bases and J by 7 bases, leaving 10 bases between them. The CDR3 has 13 amino acids. CDR1 is KGHSH, CDR2 LQKENI, per germline. The CDR3, as DNA: TGTGCCAGCTCACCGGGGCCAAACAACATTCAGTACTTC. Translating it yields CASSPGPNNIQYF. Variable domain in full (rest from reference TRBV18 and TRBJ2-4): NAGVMQNPRHLVRRRGQEARLRCSPMKGHSHVYWYRQLPEEGLKFMVYLQKENIIDESGMPKERFSAEFPKEGPSILRIQQVVRGDSAAYFCASSPGPNNIQYFGAGTRLSVL.

The chain carries TRBV9 and TRBJ2-2, with D hard to call. Deletions cut 0 bases from V and 2 bases from J, with 8 bases between. The CDR3 is made up of 15 amino acids. From germline, CDR1 is SGDLS and CDR2 YYNGEE. The CDR3 here is CASSVARRNTGELFF. CDR3 DNA: TGTGCCAGCAGCGTAGCTAGAAGAAACACCGGGGAGCTGTTTTTT.

J is TRBJ2-1 and V is TRBV2, with 14 bases fitting TRBD2. Per germline, CDR1 SNHLY and CDR2 FYNNEI. The trim removed 6 bases at V and 5 bases at J, leaving 3 bases unmatched. This CDR3 has 15 residues. The CDR3 is CASRRLAGGDNEQFF. The CDR3 DNA is TGTGCCAGCAGACGACTAGCGGGAGGGGACAATGAGCAGTTCTTC.

V gene TRBV28 combines with J gene TRBJ1-3; no definite D call. V lost 6 bases, J lost 0 bases, and 9 bases lay in between. The CDR3 has 14 amino acids. In germline, CDR1 is MDHEN, CDR2 SYDVKM. CDR3 sequence (DNA): TGTGCCAGCAGGGGAGCTCACTCTGGAAACACCATATATTTT. As protein: CASRGAHSGNTIYF.

The chain has TRBV27 and TRBJ1-6, with TRBD1 identical over 9 bases. Germline V CDR1 and CDR2: MNHEY, SMNVEV (reference sequence). V shed 4 bases, J shed 7 bases, and the junction held 2 bases outside the gene matches. The CDR3 loop spans 14 amino acids. The CDR3 here is CASSWGQGNSPLHF. The CDR3 nucleotides are TGTGCCAGCAGTTGGGGACAGGGAAATTCACCCCTCCACTTT.

The rearrangement links TRBV5-1 to TRBJ1-2; 9 bases align to TRBD1. Unmatched junction bases numbered 4, after V lost 3 bases and J lost 1 base. The V gene's germline CDR1 is SGHRS and CDR2 YFSETQ. The CDR3 has 15 amino acids. CDR3 protein: CASSWGQGLNYGYTF. Here the CDR3 DNA reads TGCGCCAGCAGCTGGGGACAGGGCCTTAACTATGGCTACACCTTC.

This clone was seen a single time. The V and J genes are TRBV25-1 and TRBJ1-2; perhaps TRBD1 as D (5 bases). CDR1 is MGHDK, CDR2 SYGVNS, per germline. Trimming removed 1 base from V and 4 bases from J, with 16 bases in between. There are 16 residues in the CDR3. CDR3 in amino acids: CASSESLGRAGYGYTF. The CDR3 DNA reads TGTGCCAGCAGTGAATCTTTGGGCAGGGCCGGCTATGGCTACACCTTC.

This clone was detected once. The rearrangement links TRBV5-5 to TRBJ2-3, with 10 nucleotides matching TRBD1. Germline loops: CDR1 SGHKS, CDR2 YYEKEE (reference sequence). V was clipped by 4 bases and J by 3 bases; unmatched bases: 5. The CDR3 runs to 15 residues. CDR3 loop: CASSDGQGETDTQYF. The CDR3, as DNA: TGTGCCAGCAGCGACGGACAGGGGGAGACAGATACGCAGTATTTT.

The rearrangement joins TRBV11-2 to TRBJ2-1; TRBD2 agrees at 7 bases. The germline CDR1 and CDR2 sequences are SGHAT and FQNNGV. Trimming took 0 bases from V and 6 from J; bases not matched to a gene: 5. The CDR3 sequence is 15 residues long. CDR3 residues: CASSLDLWTSNEQFF. CDR3 sequence (DNA): TGTGCCAGCAGCTTAGATCTATGGACTAGCAATGAGCAGTTCTTC. The variable domain in full, completed from reference TRBV11-2 and TRBJ2-1, reads EAGVAQSPRYKIIEKRQSVAFWCNPISGHATLYWYQQILGQGPKLLIQFQNNGVVDDSQLPKDRFSAERLKGVDSTLKIQPAKLEDSAVYLCASSLDLWTSNEQFFGPGTRLTVL.

The J gene is TRBJ2-1, the V gene TRBV6-2 or TRBV6-3; 9 nucleotides agree with TRBD2. Germline CDR1 MNHEY, CDR2 SVGEGT. The CDR3 loop spans 12 amino acids. J lost 11 bases, V lost 6 bases, and 5 bases had no gene match. The CDR3, as DNA: TGTGCCAGCAGCTGGACTAGCGAGCAGCAGTTCTTC. Translating gives CASSWTSEQQFF.

This chain links TRBV5-1 with TRBJ2-2; 12 bases map to TRBD2. The CDR3 is 15 amino acids. With 4 bases clipped from V and 5 bases from J, the junction kept 3 bases outside the gene matches. Germline lookup yields CDR1 SGHRS and CDR2 YFSETQ. The CDR3 spells CASSRTSGVTGELFF. CDR3 coding DNA: TGCGCCAGCAGCAGGACTAGCGGGGTGACCGGGGAGCTGTTTTTT.

This chain links TRBV3-1 (or the pseudogene TRBV3-2) with TRBJ2-5, with 9 bases that match TRBD1. V lost 4 bases and J lost 5; bases outside the gene matches: 5. This CDR3 is 14 amino acids long. The germline CDR1 and CDR2 sequences are LGHDT and YNNKEL (reference sequence). CDR3 in DNA: TGTGCCAGCAGCCTACAGGGGGCTCCGGAGACCCAGTACTTC. It specifies CASSLQGAPETQYF.

This chain connects TRBV27 to TRBJ2-7; D possibly corresponds to TRBD1 (7 bases). The V end lost 5 bases, the J end lost 0 bases, and 14 bases lay between the germline ends. Germline CDR1 reads MNHEY; CDR2 reads SMNVEV (reference sequence). CDR3 length equals 15 residues. CDR3 in amino acids: CASSTRQGLSYEQYF. DNA of the CDR3: TGTGCCAGCAGTACCCGACAGGGACTCTCCTACGAGCAGTACTTC.